This T cell receptor (beta chain) was captured by sequencing in a study of long-term antiretroviral therapy in people with HIV. The V gene's germline CDR1 is SGHVS and CDR2 FQNEAQ. Trimming cost V 2 bases and J 6 bases, with 7 bases left between them. The CDR3 is 13 amino acids. At survey level, the immunoSEQ assay was run in its v3.0 version. For every sample, sequencing targeted roughly 40,000-55,000 T-cell genomes. Profiled with immunoSEQ multiplex PCR; TCRdb holds only in-frame clones, not every one. The sample records 30,000 to 40,000 clones, around 74% being singletons. No donor had fewer than one pre-ART PBMC sample or fewer than two post-ART PBMC samples. Each participant with HIV received care in the United States.

The J gene is TRBJ2-2, the V gene TRBV7-8, with unresolved D. This specimen was unsorted PBMCs, taken 3 years after starting antiretroviral therapy. This sequence originates from a man between 45 and 60 years old with HIV. The CDR3 DNA reads TGTGCCAGCAGCTTACGGCAGGCCGGGGAGCTGTTTTTT. Its protein is CASSLRQAGELFF.